These 2 T cell receptor beta chains originate from one sample sequenced in a study of blood T cell repertoires in COVID-19. The table came from immunoSEQ multiplex PCR; TCRdb's copy has only in-frame clones and leaves some out. The sample contains roughly 100,000 clones, roughly nine tenths of which appear only once. The source material was peripheral blood. The receptors were sampled from an older woman with acute or convalescent COVID-19.

The chain carries TRBV6-6 and TRBJ1-4; 11 positions agree with TRBD1. V lost 6 bases, J lost 7 bases, and 7 bases stayed unmatched. The CDR3 length is 15 residues. Per the germline V gene, CDR1 is MNHNY and CDR2 is SVGAGI (reference sequence). CDR3 sequence: CASSRGQGGREKLFF. The CDR3 nucleotides read TGTGCCAGCAGCCGGGGACAGGGGGGGCGTGAAAAACTGTTTTTT.

This sequence joins TRBV29-1 and TRBJ2-1, with a weak D call TRBD1 (6 bases). V was clipped by 5 bases and J by 2 bases, with 13 bases between them. There are 14 residues in the CDR3. From germline, CDR1 is SQVTM and CDR2 ANQGSEA. The CDR3, as DNA: TGCAGCGTTACCCGGACAGATACCTACAATGAGCAGTTCTTC. Protein product: CSVTRTDTYNEQFF.